Sequencing of this T cell receptor (beta chain) was carried out in a study of T cell responses to AZD1222 COVID-19 vaccine. Study results and limitations: White British donors predominated, females outnumbered males, and clonal diversity was possibly underestimated. Of spike-specific TCRs, nearly half reportedly target regions left unmutated in variants. Two doses of AZD1222 preceded a rise in Spike-specific TCR breadth and depth.

This table comes from immunoSEQ multiplex PCR, and its TCRdb copy is limited to in-frame clones, with some not included. Among about 93,000 clones listed, just over 85% were seen once. For this clone: Antigen: not known.

Source: peripheral blood, taken on day 0 of AZD1222 vaccination. The source of this sequence is an adult in good health.

The CDR3 spells CVGADPGEQFF. The CDR3, as DNA: TGCGTAGGGGCCGACCCAGGTGAGCAGTTCTTC. This chain connects TRBV29-1 to TRBJ2-1; the D gene is possibly TRBD1 (5 bases). CDR1 and CDR2 from the germline V gene are SQVTM and ANQGSEA. The CDR3 is 11 residues long.